A selection of T cell receptor beta chains follows, all from one sample in a study. TCRdb processed the 5' RACE reads anew with MiXCR; each CDR3 protein has one entry. This sample has 53,000 or so distinct CDR3 sequences, with almost 25% found just once. The sequencing sample was made of tumor-infiltrating naive CD4+ T cells sorted from the breast tumor. These receptors were taken from a female donor with breast cancer. Each CDR3 is given with its conserved first and last residue. D genes are given only for firm matches. Expanded clones are given a class, and other clones once, few, many or no size at all.

j_call	clone_size	v_call	d_call	cdr3_nt	cdr3_aa
TRBJ1-4	NA	TRBV7-2	NA	TGTGCCAGCAGCCTAACAGGACGGGAAAAACTGTTTTTT	CASSLTGREKLFF
TRBJ1-1	NA	TRBV5-1	TRBD1	TGCGCCAGCACCAAACAGGGGACGGCGATGAACACTGAAGCTTTCTTT	CASTKQGTAMNTEAFF
TRBJ1-2	few	TRBV5-1	NA	TGCGCCAGCAGCTCCGGGACCGCCTATGGCTACACCTTC	CASSSGTAYGYTF
TRBJ1-1	many	TRBV6-2/TRBV6-3	NA	TGTGCCAGCAGCCTCGCCGGGCGGCCTGAAGCTTTCTTT	CASSLAGRPEAFF
TRBJ2-5	NA	TRBV7-2	NA	TGTGCCAGCAGCTTGGCCAGCCTGGGGGAGACCCAGTACTTC	CASSLASLGETQYF
TRBJ1-1	NA	TRBV7-9	NA	TGTGCCAGCAGCAAAGAGGCCTACACTGAAGCTTTCTTT	CASSKEAYTEAFF
TRBJ2-5	once	TRBV6-2/TRBV6-3	NA	TGTGCCAGCAGTTACGGGAGCGTGGGGACCCGGTACTTC	CASSYGSVGTRYF
TRBJ2-1	NA	TRBV7-9	NA	TGTGCCAGCAGGCCAAGGGGCCCAGAGAAGAATGAGCAGTTCTTC	CASRPRGPEKNEQFF
TRBJ2-1	NA	TRBV29-1	TRBD2	TGCAGCGTACTAGCGGGAGGGAGCAATGAGCAGTTCTTC	CSVLAGGSNEQFF
TRBJ2-3	few	TRBV5-1	TRBD2	TGCGCCAGCAGCTCGGGACTAGCGGGAGAGACAGATACGCAGTATTTT	CASSSGLAGETDTQYF
TRBJ2-7	many	TRBV7-9	TRBD1	TGTGCCAGCAGCTTAGGGCAGGGGGACGAGCAGTACTTC	CASSLGQGDEQYF
TRBJ2-1	NA	TRBV20-1	TRBD2	TGCAGTGCTAGTCGCGGACTAGCGGGAGTCTACAATGAGCAGTGCTTC	CSASRGLAGVYNEQCF
TRBJ2-3	NA	TRBV7-2	NA	TGTGCCAGCAGCTTATTCACAGATACGCAGTATTTT	CASSLFTDTQYF
TRBJ1-1	NA	TRBV2	NA	TGTGCCAGCAGTGAATTGGATAACACTGAAGCTTTCTTT	CASSELDNTEAFF
TRBJ2-1	NA	TRBV5-6	TRBD2	TGTGCCAGCAGCTCGGGACTAGCGGGAGGACCCAGCTCCTACAATGAGCAGTTCTTC	CASSSGLAGGPSSYNEQFF
TRBJ2-3	few	TRBV4-3	NA	TGCGCCAGCAGCCAAGATCGAGAGGGTCTCACAGATACGCAGTATTTT	CASSQDREGLTDTQYF
TRBJ1-1	few	TRBV5-1	NA	TGCGCCAGCAGCCCCCACCCGGGAAACACTGAAGCTTTCTTT	CASSPHPGNTEAFF
TRBJ2-1	NA	TRBV20-1	TRBD2	TGCAGTGCTCCCGGACTAGCGGGAGGGAGTGTTGAGCAGTTCTTC	CSAPGLAGGSVEQFF
TRBJ2-3	few	TRBV11-1	NA	TGTGCCAGCAGCTTAATCGGCGGGGGCACAGATACGCAGTATTTT	CASSLIGGGTDTQYF
TRBJ2-1	NA	TRBV4-1	TRBD2	TGCGCCAGCAGCCAGGGACTAGCGGGGGGGCGGGAGCAGTTCTTC	CASSQGLAGGREQFF
TRBJ2-7	NA	TRBV4-1	TRBD2	TGCGCCAGCAGCCACAGAATAGCGGGAGAGGTCTCCTACGAGCGGTACTTC	CASSHRIAGEVSYERYF
TRBJ1-1	few	TRBV29-1	TRBD1	TGCAGCGTCGGGACAGGGAACACTGAAGCTTTCTTT	CSVGTGNTEAFF
TRBJ2-7	NA	TRBV20-1	NA	TGCAGTGCCCTCTCCCCTGGGGGCGGTTCCTACGAGCAGTACTTC	CSALSPGGGSYEQYF
TRBJ2-5	few	TRBV7-2	NA	TGTGCCAGCAGCTTAGGAGATGGGGTCCAGTACTTC	CASSLGDGVQYF